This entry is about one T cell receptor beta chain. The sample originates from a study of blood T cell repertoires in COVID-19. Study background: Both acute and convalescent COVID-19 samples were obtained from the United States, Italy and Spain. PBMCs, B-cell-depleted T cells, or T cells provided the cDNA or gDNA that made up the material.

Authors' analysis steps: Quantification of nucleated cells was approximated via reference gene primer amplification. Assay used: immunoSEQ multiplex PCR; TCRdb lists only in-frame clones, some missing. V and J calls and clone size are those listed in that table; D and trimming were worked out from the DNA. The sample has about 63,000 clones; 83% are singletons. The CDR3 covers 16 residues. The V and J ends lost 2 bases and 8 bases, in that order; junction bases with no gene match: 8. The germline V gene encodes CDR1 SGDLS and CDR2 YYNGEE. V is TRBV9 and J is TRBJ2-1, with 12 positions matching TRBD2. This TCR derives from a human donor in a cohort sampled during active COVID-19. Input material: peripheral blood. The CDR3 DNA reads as TGTGCCAGCAGCGTTCGAGCCCGGACTAGCGGGGATGAGCAGTTCTTC. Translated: CASSVRARTSGDEQFF.